This entry features one T cell receptor (beta chain) sequence. The data derive from a study of blood T cell repertoires in COVID-19. Trimming took 2 bases from V and 3 from J, leaving 13 bases between them. CDR3 size: 15 residues. Germline CDR1 and CDR2: MNHEY and SVGAGI. Sequencing was performed with immunoSEQ multiplex PCR; in TCRdb, only in-frame clones are kept and a portion is missing. Here the sample spans under 65,000 clones, approximately 86% being singletons. The chain has TRBV6-5 and TRBJ1-1; D gene ambiguous. The sample comprised peripheral blood. The TCR originated in an elderly woman with COVID-19, enrolled during active disease. The CDR3 DNA is TGTGCCAGCAGTTACCCCCCGCGGAGGGACACTGAAGCTTTCTTT. Encoded protein: CASSYPPRRDTEAFF.